This T cell receptor (beta chain) came from a study of control samples from healthy donors and cancer patients. Germline CDR1 reads SNHLY; CDR2 reads FYNNEI. The CDR3 spans 14 residues. Trimming removed 4 bases from V and 4 bases from J, with 13 bases in between. Repertoires were generated with immunoSEQ multiplex PCR, while TCRdb's copy carries only in-frame clones and drops some. The data contain 95,000 to 120,000 clones, 70% to 85% of them singletons. Material for sequencing was blood. The clonotype was recovered from a man younger than 35 in good health. The chain carries TRBV2 and TRBJ1-2; D is undetermined. CDR3 coding DNA: TGTGCCAGCAGTGTCGAACCGAAAGGCTATGGCTACACCTTC. Protein sequence: CASSVEPKGYGYTF.